The entry below describes one TCR beta chain. Antigen specificity is unknown. These data originate in a study of long-term antiretroviral therapy in people with HIV. Each donor had at least one pre-ART and at least two post-ART PBMC samples. The germline V gene has CDR1 MNHNY and CDR2 SVGAGI (reference sequence). The CDR3 extends over 14 amino acids. The V and J ends lost 11 bases and 0 bases, in that order; junction bases with no gene match: 6. Notes on the study in general: In HIV, the repertoires covered a tighter span of CDR3 lengths than in controls.

An immunoSEQ assay, version v3.0, was performed at survey level. Samples were sequenced targeting about 35,000-55,000 T-cell genomes each. Libraries were prepared by immunoSEQ multiplex PCR; TCRdb keeps only in-frame clonotypes and omits some of them. The sample has about 30,000 clones; 80% are singletons. This clonotype was obtained from a man in his forties or fifties with HIV. Sequencing used unsorted PBMCs, obtained 0.3 years after starting antiretroviral therapy. The chain has TRBV6-6 and TRBJ1-1; TRBD1 matches 10 bases. For the CDR3, the DNA is TGTGCCTTGGGGACAGGGGTCATGAACACTGAAGCTTTCTTT. This translates into CALGTGVMNTEAFF.